These 3 T cell receptor beta chains share one sample of origin, sequenced in a study of blood T cell repertoires in COVID-19. TCRdb keeps only in-frame clones here, not all; method: immunoSEQ multiplex PCR. The table lists about 170,000 clones, around 80% of them singletons. Sequencing used PBMCs or T cells enriched from blood (not recorded which). These receptors originate from a man aged 50-60 years who had recovered from COVID-19.

The chain combines TRBV7-2 with TRBJ1-2; D is possibly TRBD1 (6 bases). The CDR3 runs to 16 residues. Per the germline V gene, CDR1 is SGHTA and CDR2 is FQGNSA. V was shortened by 1 base and J by 0 bases, with 12 bases between the two germline ends. The CDR3 loop reads CASSLDGTRSNYGYTF. The CDR3 nucleotides are TGTGCCAGCAGCTTAGATGGGACAAGATCTAACTATGGCTACACCTTC.

The rearrangement links TRBV7-9 to TRBJ2-2; TRBD2 agrees at 12 bases. V lost 2 bases, J lost 5 bases, and 6 bases stayed unmatched. The CDR3 has 17 amino acids. Germline V gene data show CDR1 as SEHNR and CDR2 as FQNEAQ (reference sequence). Written as DNA, the CDR3 is TGTGCCAGCAGCTTAACGACTAGCGGGGGAGGTACCGGGGAGCTGTTTTTT. Translating it yields CASSLTTSGGGTGELFF. The whole variable domain, remainder taken from reference TRBV7-9 and TRBJ2-2, is DTGVSQNPRHKITKRGQNVTFRCDPISEHNRLYWYRQTLGQGPEFLTYFQNEAQLEKSRLLSDRFSAERPKGSFSTLEIQRTEQGDSAMYLCASSLTTSGGGTGELFFGEGSRLTVL.

The chain's CDR3 is CATSDPRDRAGDTQYF. The CDR3 nucleotides read TGTGCCACCAGTGATCCCCGGGACAGGGCAGGGGATACGCAGTATTTT. The chain uses TRBV24-1 and TRBJ2-3; 9 positions agree with TRBD1. From germline, CDR1 is KGHDR and CDR2 SFDVKD. CDR3 size: 16 residues. The V gene end was trimmed by 3 bases and the J gene end by 6 bases; junction bases not matched to a gene: 9.